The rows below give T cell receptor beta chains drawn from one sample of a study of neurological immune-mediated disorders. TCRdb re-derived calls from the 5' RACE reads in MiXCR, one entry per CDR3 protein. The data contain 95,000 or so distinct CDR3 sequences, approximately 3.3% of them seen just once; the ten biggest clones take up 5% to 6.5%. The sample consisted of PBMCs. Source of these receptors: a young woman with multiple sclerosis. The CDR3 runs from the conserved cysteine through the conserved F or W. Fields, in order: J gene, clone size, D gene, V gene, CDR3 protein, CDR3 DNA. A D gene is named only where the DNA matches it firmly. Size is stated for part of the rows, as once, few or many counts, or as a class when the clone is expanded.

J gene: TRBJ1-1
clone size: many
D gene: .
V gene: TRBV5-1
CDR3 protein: CASSRPLGANTEAFF
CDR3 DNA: TGCGCCAGCAGCCGCCCTTTAGGGGCGAACACTGAAGCTTTCTTT

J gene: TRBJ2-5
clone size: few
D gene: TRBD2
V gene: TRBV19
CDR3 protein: CASSLRLAPETQYF
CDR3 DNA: TGTGCCAGTAGCCTTCGACTAGCCCCGGAGACCCAGTACTTC

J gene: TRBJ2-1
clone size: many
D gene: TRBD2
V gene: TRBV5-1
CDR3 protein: CASSLAQLAGFYNEQFF
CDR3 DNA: TGCGCCAGCAGCTTGGCCCAACTAGCGGGATTCTACAATGAGCAGTTCTTC

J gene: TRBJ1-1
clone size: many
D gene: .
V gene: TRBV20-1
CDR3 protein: CSARDVTGWTEAFF
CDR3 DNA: TGCAGTGCTAGAGACGTCACAGGGTGGACTGAAGCTTTCTTT

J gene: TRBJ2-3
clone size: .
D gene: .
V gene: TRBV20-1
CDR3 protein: CSATPPAGAYTDTQYF
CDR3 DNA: TGCAGTGCTACCCCCCCGGCGGGGGCCTACACAGATACGCAGTATTTT

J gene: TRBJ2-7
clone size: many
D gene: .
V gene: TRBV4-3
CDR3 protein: CASSQVRWLGLPGEQYF
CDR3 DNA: TGCGCCAGCAGCCAAGTTCGCTGGTTGGGCCTCCCCGGGGAGCAGTACTTC

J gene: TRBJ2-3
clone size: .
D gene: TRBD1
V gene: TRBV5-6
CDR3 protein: CASSGKQGADTQYF
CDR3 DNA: TGTGCCAGCAGCGGAAAACAGGGGGCAGATACGCAGTATTTT

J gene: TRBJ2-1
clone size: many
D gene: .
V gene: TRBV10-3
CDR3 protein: CAISESIGAYNEQFF
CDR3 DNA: TGTGCCATCAGTGAGTCGATAGGGGCCTACAATGAGCAGTTCTTC

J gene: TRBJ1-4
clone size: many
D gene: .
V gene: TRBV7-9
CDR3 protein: CASSSGVTNEKLFF
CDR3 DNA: TGTGCCAGCAGCTCAGGGGTAACTAATGAAAAACTGTTTTTT

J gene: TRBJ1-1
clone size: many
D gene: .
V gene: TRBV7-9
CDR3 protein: CASSLYRITEAFF
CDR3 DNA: TGTGCCAGCAGTCTATACAGGATCACTGAAGCTTTCTTT

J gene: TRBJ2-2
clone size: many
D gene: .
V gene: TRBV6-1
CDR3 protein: CASSDTGELFF
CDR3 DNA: TGTGCCAGCAGTGATACCGGGGAGCTGTTTTTT

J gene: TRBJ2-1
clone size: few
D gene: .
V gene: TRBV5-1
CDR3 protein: CASSEGRSSYNEQFF
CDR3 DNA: TGCGCCAGCAGCGAGGGACGGAGCAGCTACAATGAGCAGTTCTTC

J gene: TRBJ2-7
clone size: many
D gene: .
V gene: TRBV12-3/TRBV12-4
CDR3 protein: CASSLAVERHYEQYF
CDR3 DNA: TGTGCCAGCAGTTTAGCAGTCGAGCGGCACTACGAGCAGTACTTC

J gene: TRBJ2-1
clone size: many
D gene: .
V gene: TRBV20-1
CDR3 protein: CSADRDPYNEQFF
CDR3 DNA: TGCAGTGCAGACAGAGACCCCTACAATGAGCAGTTCTTC

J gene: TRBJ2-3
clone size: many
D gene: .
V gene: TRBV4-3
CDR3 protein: CASSQGQSGSNPPDTQYF
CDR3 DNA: TGCGCCAGCAGCCAGGGACAGTCCGGGAGTAATCCCCCAGATACGCAGTATTTT

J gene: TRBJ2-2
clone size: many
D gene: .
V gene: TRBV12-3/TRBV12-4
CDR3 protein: CASSLSHTGELFF
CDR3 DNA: TGTGCCAGCAGTTTGTCCCACACCGGGGAGCTGTTTTTT

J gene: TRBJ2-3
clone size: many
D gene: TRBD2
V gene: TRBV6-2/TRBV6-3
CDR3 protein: CASSTTGPTSASTDTQYF
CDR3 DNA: TGTGCCAGCAGTACTACCGGACCCACTAGCGCTTCCACAGATACGCAGTATTTT

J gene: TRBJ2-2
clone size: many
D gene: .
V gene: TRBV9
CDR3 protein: CASSRGTYTGELFF
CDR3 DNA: TGTGCCAGCAGCCGCGGGACTTATACCGGGGAGCTGTTTTTT

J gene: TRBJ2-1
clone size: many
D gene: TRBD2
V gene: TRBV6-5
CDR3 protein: CASSSHSGSYHNEQFF
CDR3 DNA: TGTGCCAGCAGTTCACATAGCGGGAGTTACCACAATGAGCAGTTCTTC

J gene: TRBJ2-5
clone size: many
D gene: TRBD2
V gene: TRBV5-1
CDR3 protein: CASSLEFRGEGETQYF
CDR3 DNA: TGCGCCAGCAGCTTGGAATTCCGGGGGGAGGGAGAGACCCAGTACTTC

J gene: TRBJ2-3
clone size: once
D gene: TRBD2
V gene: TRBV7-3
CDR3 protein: CASSLGTSGRTQYF
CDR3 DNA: TGTGCCAGCAGCTTGGGTACTAGCGGGAGAACGCAGTATTTT

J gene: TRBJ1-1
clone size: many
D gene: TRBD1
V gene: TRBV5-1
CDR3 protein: CASSLGQGGPEAFF
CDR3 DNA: TGCGCCAGCAGCCTCGGACAGGGGGGTCCTGAAGCTTTCTTT

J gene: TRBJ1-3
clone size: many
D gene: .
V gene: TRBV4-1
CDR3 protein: CASSQVAVSGNTIYF
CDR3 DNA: TGCGCCAGCAGCCAAGTTGCGGTCTCTGGAAACACCATATATTTT

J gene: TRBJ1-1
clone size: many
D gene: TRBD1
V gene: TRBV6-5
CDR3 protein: CASAPGTGIVMGTEAFF
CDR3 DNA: TGTGCCAGTGCCCCTGGGACAGGGATAGTGATGGGCACTGAAGCTTTCTTT

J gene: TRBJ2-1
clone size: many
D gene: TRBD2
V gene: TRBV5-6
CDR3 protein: CASSLGLAGVDEQFF
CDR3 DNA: TGTGCCAGCAGCTTGGGGCTAGCGGGAGTTGATGAGCAGTTCTTC

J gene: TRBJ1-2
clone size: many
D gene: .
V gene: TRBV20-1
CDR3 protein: CSVGGKSYTF
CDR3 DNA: TGCAGTGTAGGGGGGAAAAGCTACACCTTC

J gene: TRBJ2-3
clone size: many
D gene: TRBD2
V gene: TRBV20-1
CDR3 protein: CSARDWGGSDTQYF
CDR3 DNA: TGCAGTGCTAGAGATTGGGGGGGTTCCGATACGCAGTATTTT

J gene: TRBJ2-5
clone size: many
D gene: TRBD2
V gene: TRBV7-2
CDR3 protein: CASSFLAGSQYF
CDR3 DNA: TGTGCCAGCAGCTTCCTAGCGGGGTCCCAGTACTTC

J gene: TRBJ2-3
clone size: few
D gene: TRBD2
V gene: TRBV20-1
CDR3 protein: CSARDPRGGASDTQYF
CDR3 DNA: TGCAGTGCTAGAGATCCGCGCGGGGGGGCATCAGATACGCAGTATTTT

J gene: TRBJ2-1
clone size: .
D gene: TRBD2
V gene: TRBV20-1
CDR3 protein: CSVPGASGRNSYEQFF
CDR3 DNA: TGCAGTGTACCAGGGGCTAGCGGGAGGAACTCATATGAGCAGTTCTTC

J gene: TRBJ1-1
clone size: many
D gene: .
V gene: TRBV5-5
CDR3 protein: CASSLGGRMNTEAFF
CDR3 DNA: TGTGCCAGCAGCCTAGGGGGGAGAATGAACACTGAAGCTTTCTTT

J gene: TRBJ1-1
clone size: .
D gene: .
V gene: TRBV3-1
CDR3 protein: CASSRANLEAFF
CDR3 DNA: TGTGCCAGCAGCCGGGCCAACCTTGAAGCTTTCTTT

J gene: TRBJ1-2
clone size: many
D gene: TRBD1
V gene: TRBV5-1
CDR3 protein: CASSLSSGVGQLFYGYTF
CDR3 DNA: TGCGCCAGCAGCTTGTCGTCTGGTGTGGGACAGCTCTTTTATGGCTACACCTTC

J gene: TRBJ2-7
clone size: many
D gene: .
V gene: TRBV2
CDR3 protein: CASRRTPYEQYF
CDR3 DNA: TGTGCCAGCAGGAGGACTCCCTACGAGCAGTACTTC

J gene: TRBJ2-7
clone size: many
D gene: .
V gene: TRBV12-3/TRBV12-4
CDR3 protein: CASSPGLGEGSPRGYEQYF
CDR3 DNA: TGTGCCAGCAGTCCGGGACTGGGCGAGGGCTCCCCACGAGGCTACGAGCAGTACTTC

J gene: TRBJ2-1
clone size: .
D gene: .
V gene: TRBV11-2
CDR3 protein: CASSLEVGGSYNEQFF
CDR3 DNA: TGTGCCAGCAGCTTAGAGGTGGGGGGCTCCTACAATGAGCAGTTCTTC

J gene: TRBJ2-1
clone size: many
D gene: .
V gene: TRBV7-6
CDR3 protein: CASSSLNEQFF
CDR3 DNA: TGTGCCAGCAGCTCCCTTAATGAGCAGTTCTTC

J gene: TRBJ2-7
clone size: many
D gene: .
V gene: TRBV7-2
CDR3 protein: CASSPHARVSFSYEQYF
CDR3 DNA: TGTGCCAGCAGTCCCCACGCCAGAGTATCCTTCTCCTACGAGCAGTACTTC

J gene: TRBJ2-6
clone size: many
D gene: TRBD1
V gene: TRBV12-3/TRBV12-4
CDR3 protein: CASSYRDRPSGANVLTF
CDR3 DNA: TGTGCCAGCAGTTATCGGGACAGACCCTCTGGGGCCAACGTCCTGACTTTC

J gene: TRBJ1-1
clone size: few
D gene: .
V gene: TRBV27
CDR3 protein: CDSSSVNTEAFF
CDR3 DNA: TGTGACAGCAGCTCGGTGAACACTGAAGCTTTCTTT

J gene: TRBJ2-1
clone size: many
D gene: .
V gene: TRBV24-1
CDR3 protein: CATSEWTPSSYNEQFF
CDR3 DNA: TGTGCCACCAGTGAGTGGACTCCCAGCTCCTACAATGAGCAGTTCTTC

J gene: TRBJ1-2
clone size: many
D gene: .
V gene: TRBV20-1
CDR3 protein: CSARFGTGGYGYTF
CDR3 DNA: TGCAGTGCTCGATTCGGGACCGGCGGCTATGGCTACACCTTC

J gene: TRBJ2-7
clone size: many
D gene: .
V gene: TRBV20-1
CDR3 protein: CSVRPRSSYEQYF
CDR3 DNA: TGCAGTGTTCGACCGCGTAGCTCCTACGAGCAGTACTTC

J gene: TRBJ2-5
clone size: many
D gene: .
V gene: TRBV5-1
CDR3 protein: CASSLTGLQETQYF
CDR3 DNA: TGCGCCAGCAGCCTGACGGGACTCCAAGAGACCCAGTACTTC

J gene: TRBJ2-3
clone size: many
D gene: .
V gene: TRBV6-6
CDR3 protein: CASSHRWGSDTQYF
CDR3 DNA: TGTGCCAGCAGTCATCGATGGGGGTCAGATACGCAGTATTTT

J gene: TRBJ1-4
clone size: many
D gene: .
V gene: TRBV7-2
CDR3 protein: CASSLVAQPNEKLFF
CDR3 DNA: TGTGCCAGCAGCTTAGTGGCCCAACCCAATGAAAAACTGTTTTTT

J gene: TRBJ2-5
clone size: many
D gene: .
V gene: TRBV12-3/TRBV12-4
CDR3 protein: CASSFRQGGTQYF
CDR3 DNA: TGTGCCAGCAGTTTCAGGCAGGGGGGGACCCAGTACTTC

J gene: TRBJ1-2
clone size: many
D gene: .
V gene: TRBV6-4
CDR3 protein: CASSDSRYGYTF
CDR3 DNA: TGTGCCAGCAGTGACTCTCGTTATGGCTACACCTTC

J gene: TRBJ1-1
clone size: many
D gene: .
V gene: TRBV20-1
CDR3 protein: CSARDRVVPTEAFF
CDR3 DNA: TGCAGTGCTAGAGATCGGGTAGTCCCCACTGAAGCTTTCTTT